This T cell receptor (beta chain) appears in the sequencing data of a study of metastatic and nonmetastatic thyroid tumors. Across the whole study: For malignant and benign thyroid patients, tumor or nodule tissue and blood were the sources whose repertoires were compared.

TCRdb re-called the PCR reads via MiXCR. The sample consists of about 39,000 clones, over 15% of them appearing once. There are many counts of this clone. Its antigen remains unknown. V was clipped by 4 bases and J by 4 bases; unmatched bases: 4. Germline V gene lookup returns CDR1 LNHDA and CDR2 SQIVND (reference sequence). This CDR3 has 16 amino acids. All patients reached thyroid surgery having received no treatment beforehand. Study-level findings and limits: Reported TCR beta diversity, measured in blood and tumor, was significantly higher for malignant thyroid tumors than for benign nodules.

The gene calls are TRBV19 and TRBJ2-2; 12 bases map to TRBD2. The clonotype comes from a female donor with papillary thyroid cancer or a benign thyroid nodule (not recorded which). Some clones in this sample may be carry-over from other donors' samples. Sequencing was carried out using tumor tissue. The DNA of the CDR3 is TGTGCCAGTAGTACTTCTAGCGGGAGGGTCACCGGGGAGCTGTTTTTT. It encodes CASSTSSGRVTGELFF.